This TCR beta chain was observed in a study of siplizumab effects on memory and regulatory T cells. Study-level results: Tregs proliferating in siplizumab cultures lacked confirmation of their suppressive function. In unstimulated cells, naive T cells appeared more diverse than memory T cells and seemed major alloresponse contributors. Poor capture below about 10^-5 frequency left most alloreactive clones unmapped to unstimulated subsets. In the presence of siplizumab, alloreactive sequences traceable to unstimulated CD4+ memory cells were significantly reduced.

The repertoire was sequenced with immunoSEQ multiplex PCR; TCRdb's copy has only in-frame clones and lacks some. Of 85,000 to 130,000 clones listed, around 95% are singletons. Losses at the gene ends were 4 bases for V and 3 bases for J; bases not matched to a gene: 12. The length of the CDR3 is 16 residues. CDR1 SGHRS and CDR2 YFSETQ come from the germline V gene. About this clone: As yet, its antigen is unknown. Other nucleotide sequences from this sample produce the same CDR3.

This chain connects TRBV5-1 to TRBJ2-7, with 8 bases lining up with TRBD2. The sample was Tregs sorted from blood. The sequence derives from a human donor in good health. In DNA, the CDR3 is TGCGCCAGCAGCGTGCTAGCGGGTGGGGGCGTCTACGAGCAGTACTTC. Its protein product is CASSVLAGGGVYEQYF.